This T cell receptor beta chain was retrieved from a study of CXCR3-negative and CXCR3-positive naive CD8 T cells. Study-wide results and limits: Partial loss of CXCR3 expression followed cryopreservation; most assays used fresh PBMCs. Diversity was high in both naive subsets and much lower in memory cells. Relative to CXCR3-negative naive cells, CXCR3-positive naive cells had more hydrophobic TRB CDR3s.

Triplicate approximately 280,000-cell sorts were made of each CD8+ T cell subset. Naive CD8+ T lymphocytes were specified as CD45RO-CCR7+CD27+CD95-. As concerns this clonotype: The antigen is unknown.

Each TRB cDNA library was prepared by 5' RACE (with UMI labels). TCRdb derives one entry per CDR3 protein from the 5' RACE reads, leaving out DNA. This sample's table has tens of thousands of distinct CDR3 sequences. CDR3 size: 18 residues. Germline values: CDR1 MNHNY, CDR2 SVGAGI (reference sequence). The sequencing input was naive CXCR3+ CD8+ T cells from blood. The subset denotes: CD45RO-CCR7+CD27+CD95- naive CD8+ T cells expressing CXCR3 (TNR3+). The chain carries TRBV6-6 and TRBJ1-5; TCRdb calls TRBD1, which cannot be checked without DNA. The origin of this receptor is a human donor in good health. Some clones in this sample may be carry-over from other donors' samples. The CDR3 spells CASSWDRGKELSNQPQHF.